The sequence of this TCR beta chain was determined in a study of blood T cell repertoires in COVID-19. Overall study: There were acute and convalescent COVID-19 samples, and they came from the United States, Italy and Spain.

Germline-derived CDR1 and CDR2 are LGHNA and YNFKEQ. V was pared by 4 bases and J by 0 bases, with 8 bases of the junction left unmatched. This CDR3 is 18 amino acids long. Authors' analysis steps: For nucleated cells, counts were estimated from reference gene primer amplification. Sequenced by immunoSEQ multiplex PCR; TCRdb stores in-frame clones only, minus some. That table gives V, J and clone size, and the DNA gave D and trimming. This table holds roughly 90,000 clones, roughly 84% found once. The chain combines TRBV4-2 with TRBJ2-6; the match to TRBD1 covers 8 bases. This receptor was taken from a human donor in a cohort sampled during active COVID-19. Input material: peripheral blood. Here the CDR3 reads CASSRVGQASSGANVLTF. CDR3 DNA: TGTGCCAGCAGCCGAGTGGGACAGGCAAGCTCTGGGGCCAACGTCCTGACTTTC.